Following are 19 T cell receptor beta chains from one sample sequenced in a study of vaccination and CD4 T cells after COVID-19. Treatment defined: approximately nine-day PBMC culture with coronavirus spike peptide pools or control peptides (ViraFEST assay). The antigens these receptors bind are not known. Cultured CD4+ T-cell DNA underwent Oncomine TCR Beta short-read sequencing. TCRdb itself ran the PCR reads through MiXCR, one entry per CDR3 protein. The sample records 15,000 to 25,000 distinct CDR3 sequences, about 61% being singletons. The sequenced material came from CD4+ T cells from blood, cultured in vitro. Receptors originate from a human donor who had recovered from COVID-19.

J is TRBJ2-7 and V is TRBV27, with D possibly TRBD1 on 5 matching bases. Deletions cut 3 bases from V and 3 bases from J, with 9 bases between. Germline CDR1 MNHEY, CDR2 SMNVEV (reference sequence). The CDR3 runs 13 residues. Written as DNA, the CDR3 is TGTGCCAGCAGTTTCGACAGAAACTACGAGCAGTACTTC. Amino acid sequence: CASSFDRNYEQYF.

The J gene is TRBJ1-2, the V gene TRBV2; the D gene is possibly TRBD1 (6 bases). V was cut by 3 bases and J by 7 bases, with 12 bases left in between. The germline V gene has CDR1 SNHLY and CDR2 FYNNEI. CDR3 length: 13 amino acids. This chain's CDR3 is CASSEQDSRGYTF. The CDR3 nucleotides read TGTGCCAGCAGTGAGCAGGACAGCCGTGGCTACACCTTC.

V usage is TRBV5-1 and J usage is TRBJ2-4; D not resolved. The germline gives CDR1 SGHRS, CDR2 YFSETQ. The CDR3 covers 14 residues. V was cut by 5 bases and J by 1 base, with 10 bases left in between. CDR3 residues: CASRSDEAKNIQYF. As DNA, the CDR3 is TGCGCCAGCAGATCCGATGAGGCCAAAAACATTCAGTACTTC.

The chain employs TRBV7-2 and TRBJ1-4, with 8 bases matching TRBD1. Per the germline V gene, CDR1 is SGHTA and CDR2 is FQGNSA. Trimming cost V 1 base and J 7 bases; bases outside gene matches: 2. The CDR3 contains 14 residues. The CDR3 reads CASSLGTGFEKLFF. CDR3 nucleotides: TGTGCCAGCAGCTTAGGGACAGGGTTTGAAAAACTGTTTTTT.

CDR3 protein: CASSFTGMGRTEAFF. CDR3 nucleotides: TGTGCCAGCAGTTTTACAGGCATGGGGAGGACTGAAGCTTTCTTT. The chain couples TRBV27 to TRBJ1-1, with a weak D call TRBD1 (5 bases). V was pared by 3 bases and J by 5 bases, with 16 bases between. Per germline, CDR1 MNHEY and CDR2 SMNVEV (reference sequence). This CDR3 has 15 amino acids.

The V and J genes are TRBV28 and TRBJ2-7; TRBD2 matches at 14 bases. The CDR3 has 19 amino acids. Germline-derived CDR1 and CDR2 are MDHEN and SYDVKM. V was clipped by 7 bases and J by 2 bases; unmatched bases: 16. The CDR3 is CASNGGLRTSGRHPYEQYF. DNA of the CDR3: TGTGCCAGCAACGGGGGCCTTCGGACTAGCGGGAGGCACCCCTACGAGCAGTACTTC.

This clonotype has only a few counts. V gene TRBV27 combines with J gene TRBJ2-2; D possibly matches TRBD1 or TRBD2 (6 bases each). The CDR3 spans 16 residues. The V gene lost 2 bases and the J gene lost 4 bases, with 14 bases spanning the gap. Germline-derived CDR1 and CDR2 are MNHEY and SMNVEV (reference sequence). The CDR3 DNA reads TGTGCCAGCAGTTTACGTGGGGGGCGCGGCACCGGGGAGCTGTTTTTT. As protein: CASSLRGGRGTGELFF.

The V call is TRBV2, the J call TRBJ1-1; possible D gene TRBD1, 5 bases. CDR1 and CDR2 from the germline V gene are SNHLY and FYNNEI. Trimming took 6 bases from V and 3 from J, leaving 11 bases between them. The CDR3 loop spans 13 amino acids. The DNA for the CDR3 is TGTGCCAGCAGGGACAATAGGGACACTGAAGCTTTCTTT. Translation gives CASRDNRDTEAFF.

This chain joins TRBV7-8 and TRBJ2-1; D remains ambiguous. Germline V gene lookup returns CDR1 SGHVS and CDR2 FQNEAQ. This CDR3 is built from 11 residues. The V end lost 1 base, the J end lost 10 bases, and 5 bases lay between the germline ends. This CDR3 is CASSLGAEQFF. For the CDR3, the DNA is TGTGCCAGCAGCTTAGGGGCAGAGCAGTTCTTC.

This clonotype occurred a few times. The rearrangement uses TRBV6-1 and TRBJ1-5; tentative D call: TRBD1 (5 bases). The CDR3 is 13 amino acids. The germline V gene has CDR1 MNHNS and CDR2 SASEGT. V was shortened by 9 bases and J by 6 bases, with 15 bases between the two germline ends. CDR3 nucleotide sequence: TGTGCCAGTGCAACCTCGGGGGGTCAGCCCCAGCATTTT. Protein: CASATSGGQPQHF.

The chain joins TRBV6-2 or TRBV6-3 to TRBJ1-6; 9 nucleotides agree with TRBD1. CDR1 and CDR2 from the germline V gene are MNHEY and SVGEGT. The ends lost 7 bases at V and 11 bases at J; junction bases unmatched: 12. This CDR3 comprises 15 residues. The CDR3 sequence: CASTDGTGKFPPLHF. Written as DNA, the CDR3 is TGTGCCAGCACCGACGGGACAGGGAAGTTTCCACCCCTCCACTTT.

This clonotype was seen a handful of times. This sequence joins TRBV7-2 and TRBJ2-3; the D is unclear. The CDR3 totals 15 residues. The V gene's germline CDR1 is SGHTA and CDR2 FQGNSA. Trimming removed 1 base from V and 4 bases from J, with 12 bases in between. The chain's CDR3 is CASSLERQLPDTQYF. CDR3 DNA: TGTGCCAGCAGCTTAGAGAGGCAGCTCCCAGATACGCAGTATTTT.

This clonotype has more than one count but fewer than ten. The chain is built from TRBV6-1 and TRBJ1-5; D is unclear. Trimming shortened V by 7 bases and J by 0 bases, and 13 bases separated the two germline ends. This CDR3 has 15 residues. CDR1 MNHNS and CDR2 SASEGT come from the germline V gene. The CDR3 spells CASTPTVNSNQPQHF. DNA of the CDR3: TGTGCCAGCACCCCTACAGTGAATAGCAATCAGCCCCAGCATTTT.

The J gene is TRBJ2-5, the V gene TRBV20-1, with D possibly being TRBD1 or TRBD2 (5 bases each). Trimming left V 0 bases short and J 5 bases short, with 19 bases between. This CDR3 is 16 amino acids long. In germline, CDR1 is DFQATT, CDR2 SNEGSKA (reference sequence). The CDR3 DNA reads TGCAGTGCTAGAGAACCGGGACCCACCCCGGGGGAGACCCAGTACTTC. This sequence encodes CSAREPGPTPGETQYF.

This clonotype was detected only a few times. The rearrangement joins TRBV7-2 to TRBJ1-1; D is unclear. The CDR3 runs 15 residues. Germline loops: CDR1 SGHTA, CDR2 FQGNSA. Deletions cut 3 bases from V and 0 bases from J, with 11 bases between. The CDR3, as DNA: TGTGCCAGCAGCTTTCTGGGCAGGATGAACACTGAAGCTTTCTTT. This codes for CASSFLGRMNTEAFF.

This rearrangement joins TRBV5-6 to TRBJ1-1; D call uncertain. Germline V gene lookup returns CDR1 SGHDT and CDR2 YYEEEE. The germline V and J ends were trimmed by 5 bases and 3 bases, with 8 bases remaining between them. The CDR3 has 12 amino acids. CDR3 in DNA: TGTGCCAGCAGTTACAGTGACACTGAAGCTTTCTTT. Translation gives CASSYSDTEAFF.

This clonotype was seen a few times. The gene calls are TRBV11-2 and TRBJ1-6; D not resolved. Trimming took 5 bases from V and 11 from J, leaving 10 bases between them. The CDR3 extends over 12 amino acids. Germline V gene sequence: CDR1 SGHAT, CDR2 FQNNGV. Here the CDR3 reads CASSPPLAPLHF. The CDR3 nucleotides are TGTGCCAGCAGCCCCCCCTTGGCACCCCTCCACTTT.

The chain combines TRBV7-2 with TRBJ2-1, with 12 bases fitting TRBD2. The V segment lost 5 bases and the J segment 4 bases; nucleotides outside the gene matches: 6. This CDR3 spans 16 amino acids. The germline V gene encodes CDR1 SGHTA and CDR2 FQGNSA. DNA for the CDR3: TGTGCCAGCAGCCCGGATGGGACTAGCGGGTACAATGAGCAGTTCTTC. Translating it yields CASSPDGTSGYNEQFF.

The chain has TRBV12-3 or TRBV12-4 and TRBJ2-6; a possible D gene is TRBD1 (6 bases). Trimming took 4 bases from V and 0 from J, leaving 13 bases between them. CDR3 length: 17 amino acids. The CDR3 bases are TGTGCCAGCAGTTCGAATGGACAGTTCTCTGGGGCCAACGTCCTGACTTTC. The encoded protein is CASSSNGQFSGANVLTF.